These T cell receptor beta chains were read from a single sample in a study of blood T cell repertoires in COVID-19. Profiling relied on immunoSEQ multiplex PCR, and the TCRdb table lists in-frame clones only, not all of them. The sample lists 100,000 to 150,000 clones, about four fifths seen once, with 15% to 20% in the top ten. The sequenced material came from peripheral blood. These TCRs come from a woman between 45 and 60 years old with acute or convalescent COVID-19. CDR3s leave out the opening cysteine and the closing phenylalanine or tryptophan. Fields, in order: clone size, J gene, V gene, CDR3 protein. Some rows have no size entry. The others give once, few or many, or a class for an expanded clone.

.	TRBJ1-4	TRBV15	ATSRSTGGSAEKLF
few	TRBJ1-1	TRBV12-3/TRBV12-4	ASSLWGYTEAF
many	TRBJ1-5	TRBV19	ASSDPGQGVEGQPQH
.	TRBJ1-2	TRBV18	ASSPRQGSYGYT
.	TRBJ2-5	TRBV29-1	SVALTGETQY
.	TRBJ2-1	TRBV6-5	ASTTLGQGEAQF
.	TRBJ1-2	TRBV28	ASSSHHSGQTANGYT
.	TRBJ1-3	TRBV6-5	ASSYLGTGEGNTIY
.	TRBJ2-1	TRBV6-6	ATRDRWNNEQF
once	TRBJ1-1	TRBV27	ASSDYGDTEAF
once	TRBJ2-1	TRBV30	AWTGTASYNEQF
.	TRBJ1-1	TRBV6-5	ASSFQTGSDTEAF
.	TRBJ1-1	TRBV6-5	ASSQTGLNTEAF
.	TRBJ1-5	TRBV10-3	AISEANKGTALPPLASNQPQH
.	TRBJ2-7	TRBV30	AWSSRYEQY
.	TRBJ2-1	TRBV29-1	SVERAGEMHEQF
.	TRBJ1-6	TRBV2	ASSVRDRGRNSPLH
.	TRBJ1-1	TRBV10-1	ASSATGGMNTEAF
.	TRBJ1-3	TRBV19	ASRPPPGTTSSGNTIY
.	TRBJ1-1	TRBV27	ASSSRTGGMNTEAF
.	TRBJ2-7	TRBV30	AWTTGTGSYEQY
few	TRBJ1-2	TRBV15	ATSRADSGYT
.	TRBJ1-6	TRBV11-2	ASSLAEGSPLH
.	TRBJ1-2	TRBV2	ASSEARGYYGYT
.	TRBJ1-3	TRBV9	ASSGPGGLSGNTIY
once	TRBJ1-2	TRBV19	ASSTSVRGGYRGYT
few	TRBJ2-7	TRBV18	ASSPSGTGLEQY
.	TRBJ1-2	TRBV21-1	ASSKGQGNYGYT
once	TRBJ2-1	TRBV5-1	ASSGRQGGNEQF
.	TRBJ1-6	TRBV18	ASSPDRTSYNSPLH
.	TRBJ2-4	TRBV5-1	ASSPAGGPLAKNIQY
.	TRBJ2-1	TRBV10-2	ASRVGTSGAESSYNEQF
.	TRBJ1-2	TRBV15	ATSSDTGGYGYT
.	TRBJ2-1	TRBV3-1/TRBV3-2	ASSQALSPQF
.	TRBJ2-1	TRBV29-1	SVEGADSYNEQF
.	TRBJ1-1	TRBV9	ASSRDMNTEAF
.	TRBJ1-1	TRBV5-1	ASSAMTGNTEAF
.	TRBJ1-2	TRBV2	ASSELRGTGGYT